This T cell receptor beta chain appears in the sequencing data of a study of blood T cells in healthy people across ages. Overall study results and limits: The fall in TCR beta diversity per million T cells was roughly linear with age. A strong correlation was seen between TCR beta diversity and naive T cell percentage.

Note on this clonotype: Antigen specificity is unknown.

The second PCR ran roughly 7 to 12 cycles with a sample-barcoded 5' primer and J-beta primers. TCRdb reprocessed the 5' RACE reads with MiXCR, giving one entry per CDR3 protein. The repertoire holds about 750,000 distinct CDR3 sequences, with 53% as singletons. This sequence was found in a man aged 80 or over in good health. What was sequenced was blood.

CDR3 sequence reads: CASRLGGETQYF. CDR3 DNA: TGCGCCAGCAGACTAGGAGGGGAGACCCAGTACTTC. The V and J genes are TRBV10-2 and TRBJ2-5, with D perhaps matching TRBD2 (6 bases). The CDR3 spans 12 residues. Germline values: CDR1 WSHSY, CDR2 SAAADI. Trimming took off 6 bases at V and 5 bases at J, with 10 bases between the two ends.